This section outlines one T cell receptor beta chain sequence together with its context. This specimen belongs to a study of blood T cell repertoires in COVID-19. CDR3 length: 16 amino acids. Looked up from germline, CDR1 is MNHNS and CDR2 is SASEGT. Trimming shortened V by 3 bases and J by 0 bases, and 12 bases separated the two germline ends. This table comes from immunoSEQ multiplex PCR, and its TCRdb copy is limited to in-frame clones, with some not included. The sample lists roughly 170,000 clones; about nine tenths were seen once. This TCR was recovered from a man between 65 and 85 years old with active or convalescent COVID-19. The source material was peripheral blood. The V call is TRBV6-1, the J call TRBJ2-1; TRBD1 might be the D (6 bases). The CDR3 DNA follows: TGTGCCAGCAGTGACCAGCCGGACAGCTCCTACAATGAGCAGTTCTTC. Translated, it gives CASSDQPDSSYNEQFF.